One and the same sample provided the 5 T cell receptor beta chains below, sequenced in a study of blood T cell repertoires in COVID-19. TCRdb's table, derived via immunoSEQ multiplex PCR, lists solely in-frame clones and lacks some. The table shows about 290,000 clones, with roughly 89% occurring only once. Sample: peripheral blood. These receptors were obtained from a man aged 35-49 years with acute or convalescent COVID-19.

The J gene is TRBJ1-2, the V gene TRBV2; tentative D call: TRBD1 (6 bases). There are 15 residues in the CDR3. Germline V gene sequence: CDR1 SNHLY, CDR2 FYNNEI. Trimming removed 2 bases from V and 2 bases from J, with 12 bases in between. For the CDR3, the DNA is TGTGCCAGCAGTGAATCACAGGGAAGCAACTATGGCTACACCTTC. Encoded protein: CASSESQGSNYGYTF.

This clone was seen repeatedly, ten times or more. The V and J genes are TRBV5-4 and TRBJ2-5; tentative D call: TRBD2 (5 bases). This CDR3 has 17 residues. V lost 0 bases and J lost 4, with 19 bases in between. Germline V gene data show CDR1 as SGHNT and CDR2 as YYREEE (reference sequence). DNA for the CDR3: TGTGCCAGCAGCTTGGCCCACGGGGTTCCCCCCTTAGAGACCCAGTACTTC. Its translation: CASSLAHGVPPLETQYF.

The J gene is TRBJ2-7, the V gene TRBV19, with 7 nucleotides matching TRBD1. Germline values: CDR1 LNHDA, CDR2 SQIVND (reference sequence). Losses at the gene ends were 4 bases for V and 2 bases for J; bases not matched to a gene: 2. CDR3 length equals 13 residues. This CDR3 is CASSTRGTYEQYF. For the CDR3, the DNA is TGTGCCAGTAGTACCAGGGGGACCTACGAGCAGTACTTC.

V gene TRBV5-4 combines with J gene TRBJ2-3, with 14 bases identical to TRBD2. Germline trimming cut 0 bases from V and 6 bases from J; bases unmatched to any gene: 3. The CDR3 extends over 16 amino acids. CDR1 and CDR2 from the germline V gene are SGHNT and YYREEE (reference sequence). The chain's CDR3 is CASSLGLAGGEDTQYF. CDR3 sequence (DNA): TGTGCCAGCAGCTTGGGACTAGCGGGGGGGGAGGATACGCAGTATTTT.

J is TRBJ1-2 and V is TRBV28; TRBD1 agrees at 10 bases. This CDR3 comprises 16 residues. Germline loops: CDR1 MDHEN, CDR2 SYDVKM. Trimming removed 4 bases from V and 7 bases from J; junction bases left unmatched: 12. The CDR3 region is CASSSGQGPIRSGYTF. The CDR3, as DNA: TGTGCCAGCAGTTCGGGACAGGGGCCCATTAGGAGTGGCTACACCTTC.